This T cell receptor (beta chain) derives from a study of blood T cell repertoires in COVID-19. For the study at large: Samples taken during acute and convalescent COVID-19 were collected in the United States, Italy and Spain. Nucleic acid was either cDNA or gDNA, and it came from T cells, B-cell-depleted T cells, or PBMCs.

In the original processing: Using reference gene primer amplification, nucleated cell counts were estimated. TCRdb's table, derived via immunoSEQ multiplex PCR, lists solely in-frame clones and lacks some. The DNA was the basis for D and trimming; V, J and clone size are from that table. The repertoire consists of approximately 170,000 clones, with just under 85% occurring once and the leading ten covering roughly 8%. V lost 1 base to trimming and J lost 5 bases; unmatched junction nucleotides: 10. Per germline, CDR1 PRHDT and CDR2 FYEKMQ (reference sequence). The CDR3 length is 16 residues. The chain recombines TRBV13 with TRBJ1-2, with 7 bases fitting TRBD1. This sequence was found in a man in his forties or fifties who had recovered from COVID-19. The sequencing sample was made of peripheral blood. The CDR3 sequence is CASSLAEGAFRYGYTF. The DNA for the CDR3 is TGTGCCAGCAGCTTAGCCGAGGGGGCCTTCAGGTATGGCTACACCTTC.